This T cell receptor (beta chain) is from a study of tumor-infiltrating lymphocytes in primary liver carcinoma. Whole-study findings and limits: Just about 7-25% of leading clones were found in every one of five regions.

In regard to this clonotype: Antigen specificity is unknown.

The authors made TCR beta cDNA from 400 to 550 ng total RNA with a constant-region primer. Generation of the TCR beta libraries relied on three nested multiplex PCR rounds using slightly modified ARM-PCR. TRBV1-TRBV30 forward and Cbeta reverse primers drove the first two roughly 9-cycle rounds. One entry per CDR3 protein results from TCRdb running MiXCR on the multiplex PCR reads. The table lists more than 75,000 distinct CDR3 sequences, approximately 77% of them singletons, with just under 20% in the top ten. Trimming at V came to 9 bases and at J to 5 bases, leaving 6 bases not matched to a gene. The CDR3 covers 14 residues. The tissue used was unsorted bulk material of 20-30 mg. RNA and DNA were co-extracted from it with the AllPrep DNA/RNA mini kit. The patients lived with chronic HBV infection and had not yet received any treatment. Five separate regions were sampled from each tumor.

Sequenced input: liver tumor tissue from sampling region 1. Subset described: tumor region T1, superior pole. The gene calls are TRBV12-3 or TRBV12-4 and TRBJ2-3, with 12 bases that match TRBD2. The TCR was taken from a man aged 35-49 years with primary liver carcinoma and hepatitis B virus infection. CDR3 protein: CASELAGGEDTQYF. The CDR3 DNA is TGTGCCAGTGAACTAGCGGGAGGAGAAGATACGCAGTATTTT.